This TCR beta chain was identified during a study of shared clonotypes between healthy human individuals. Naive CD8 cells comprised CD45RO-negative, CCR7-positively selected cells, excluding terminally differentiated effector memory CD45RA+ cells. V lost 5 bases to trimming and J lost 4 bases, with 20 bases between them. This CDR3 has 16 amino acids. CDR1 and CDR2 (germline): SGHAT, FQNNGV. Study conclusions and caveats: Larger estimated richness was generally recorded for naive subsets relative to memory subsets.

A word on this clone: Its antigen is undetermined.

Genomic DNA of every subset was divided equally among multiple immunoSEQ plates. Using immunoSEQ multiplex PCR, the repertoire was profiled, and TCRdb retains in-frame clones only, with some absent. In the table there are about 2.2 million clones, 85% to 95% of which are singletons. Sequences were obtained from naive CD8+ T cells from PBMCs. V and J are TRBV11-2 and TRBJ2-5; a possible D gene is TRBD2 (7 bases). The TCR sequence derives from a man between 18 and 29 years old in good health. Some clones in this sample may be carry-over from other donors' samples. CDR3 bases: TGTGCCAGCAGCCCTACGAGGGGGGGGGTTTTAGAGACCCAGTACTTC. It encodes CASSPTRGGVLETQYF.